This T cell receptor beta chain was documented in a study of blood T cell repertoires in COVID-19. Across the whole study: Spain, Italy and the United States supplied samples that represented acute and convalescent COVID-19. The analysed material was cDNA or gDNA that came from T cells, B-cell-depleted T cells, or PBMCs.

V dropped 2 bases and J dropped 1; count of bases not matched to a gene: 13. Germline V lookup: CDR1 SGHVS, CDR2 FNYEAQ. The CDR3 covers 18 residues. As originally analysed: Reference gene primer amplification gave nucleated cell count estimates. Libraries were prepared by immunoSEQ multiplex PCR; TCRdb keeps only in-frame clonotypes and omits some of them. Clone size and the V and J calls come from that table; the DNA yielded D and trimming. There are approximately 70,000 clones in the sample; 80% to 85% occur only once, and about 4.3% lies in the top ten. The chain links TRBV7-6 to TRBJ2-7, with TRBD1 identical over 8 bases. The sample comprised peripheral blood. This clonotype was sampled from a woman aged 55 to 70 with acute or convalescent COVID-19. The CDR3 nucleotides read TGTGCCAGCAGCTTACCAAAAACAGGGGGTTTACAATCCTACGAGCAGTACTTC. This translates into CASSLPKTGGLQSYEQYF.